This paragraph reports one TCR beta chain. Its antigen remains unidentified. A read error may produce the germline difference seen at one junction end. Including the terminal cysteine and phenylalanine, the CDR3 comprises 13 residues. Only the CDR3 part of the read is kept: 39 bases, read in frame from the first base. Per the germline V gene, WSHSY is the CDR1 and SAAADI is the CDR2. Patients with hyperthyroidism were aged 18 to 65 years, had been newly diagnosed, and had a disease duration of less than 2 months. Anyone with other autoimmune diseases, uncontrolled infections, pregnancy or lactation was excluded from the study. Clinical symptoms, serum thyroxine, TRAb, thyroid ultrasound and orbital computed tomography formed the basis of the diagnosis. Total RNA was extracted with Trizol reagent and quality-checked on an Agilent 2100 Bioanalyzer. The data derive from a study of Graves' ophthalmopathy and Graves' hyperthyroidism (dated by TCRdb to 2016 to 2019). Describing the broader study: A patient counted as having stable hyperthyroidism if there was no progression to ophthalmopathy within 18 months of follow-up. In total, some 130 blood samples were TCR-sequenced: approximately 42 ophthalmopathy, some 72 hyperthyroidism and roughly 17 hyperthyroidism-to-ophthalmopathy patients. Following sample collection, hyperthyroidism patients were given methimazole at a starting dose of 30 mg daily, and ophthalmopathy patients were given high-dose intravenous methylprednisolone. In roughly 6 hyperthyroidism patients, T-cell repertoires of thyroid tissue and blood were compared. The independent validation cohort included 18 to 20 hyperthyroidism patients plus 17 patients who later progressed from hyperthyroidism to ophthalmopathy. The study used signatures of the TCR beta repertoire to tell Graves' ophthalmopathy apart from Graves' hyperthyroidism and to predict which patients would progress to ophthalmopathy. To explore V-J signatures that distinguish ophthalmopathy from hyperthyroidism, a discovery set of about a hundred patients was enrolled, made up of approximately 45 with ophthalmopathy and some 58 with stable hyperthyroidism. What the work shows at the level of the full study, not this receptor alone: Sample size was not statistically predetermined, and group allocation was not concealed from the investigators. In validation, the model predicted ophthalmopathy progression with about 71% sensitivity and roughly 72% specificity; some 13 predicted patients were CT-confirmed with GO in a median of about 6.2 months. Among expanded thyroid clonotypes with frequency above 0.001, most also showed up in blood, which suggests that blood repertoires may reflect the thyroid immune response. Ophthalmopathy was separated from stable hyperthyroidism by the 13-signature model with 85% to 90% sensitivity and 81% to 84% specificity in cross-validation and with 80%/75% in the test set.

TCR beta CDR3 regions were amplified from RNA transcripts for repertoire sequencing. The first round was an RT-PCR using HTBI primers with the Qiagen OneStep RT-PCR kit, and this first round was followed by a second-round multiplex PCR, then size selection and purification. Libraries were sequenced paired-end with 100 bp reads on an Illumina HiSeq2000. The authors' analysis ran thus. SOAPnuke was used to process the reads, throwing out any read that had adapters, had uncalled bases, had a mean Phred below 15, or lacked an exact constant-primer or identifier match. COPE v1.2.5 was used to merge high-quality paired reads. Each unique nucleotide sequence was treated as a clonotype, and MiTCR v1.1 was used to align the clonotypes to the IMGT TRB V, D and J references. The analysis was limited to V-J combinations with a frequency above 0.0001, which together covered 99.2% of the repertoires. A TCR clonal expansion and chaos score per V-J combination was defined as the ratio of F50 clonal expansion to chaos observed in the TCRdist matrix. Features were reduced by Welch's t-statistics and random forest to approximately 12 V-J combinations, which fed a naive Bayes classifier. The similarity between thyroid and blood repertoires was quantified using the Morisita-Horn index. TCRdb reanalyzed the raw reads on its own, using fastp at Q25 for trimming and MiXCR for clone calling, and kept in-frame beta chains. All rows with the same CDR3 protein become a single entry with the most common DNA and genes. The V and J calls were not made by the authors but by TCRdb's processing. The sample includes over a million distinct CDR3 sequences, with about 40% observed a single time. Roughly 11% of the sample is taken by the ten largest.

Here the chain combines TRBV10-2 and TRBJ1-3; the D segment cannot be called with confidence. Sequences were obtained from peripheral blood or thyroid tissue (not recorded which). The TCR sequence derives from an adult man with Graves' hyperthyroidism. The DNA is TGTGCCAGCAGTTACGCCTCTGGAAACACCATATATTTT. This codes for CASSYASGNTIYF.